The 17 T cell receptor beta chains below come from one sample, sequenced in a study of blood T cells in healthy people across ages. The authors ran a second PCR of 7 to 11 cycles using a sample-barcoded 5' primer and a J-beta primer mix. From the 5' RACE reads, TCRdb called clonotypes with MiXCR, one entry per CDR3 protein. The table has roughly 800,000 distinct CDR3 sequences, roughly 64% seen once. Source material: blood. These receptors all stem from a man aged 30 to 45 in good health.

CDR3 region: CASRATGNNSPLHF. The CDR3 bases are TGTGCCAGCCGAGCCACAGGGAATAATTCACCCCTCCACTTT. The V call is TRBV7-9, the J call TRBJ1-6; tentatively, D is TRBD1 (6 bases). V shed 8 bases and J shed 5 bases, with 13 bases lying between them. CDR1 is SEHNR and CDR2 is FQNEAQ in the germline V gene (reference sequence). The CDR3 extends over 14 amino acids.

This clonotype was seen a handful of times. The chain joins TRBV7-2 to TRBJ2-5; D is unclear. V gave up 3 bases and J gave up 3 bases, with 17 bases separating them. CDR3 length equals 16 residues. The germline CDR1 and CDR2 sequences are SGHTA and FQGNSA. This chain's CDR3 is CASSFPGSPSKETQYF. Here the CDR3 DNA reads TGTGCCAGCAGCTTCCCCGGGTCACCTTCTAAAGAGACCCAGTACTTC.

This clonotype was found once. This chain connects TRBV27 to TRBJ1-2, with a tentative D call TRBD1 (5 bases). There are 17 residues in the CDR3. Germline CDR1 is MNHEY and CDR2 is SMNVEV (reference sequence). V lost 0 bases and J 7 bases, leaving 21 bases between the germline ends. CDR3 protein: CASSLSISRGYHIGYTF. CDR3 in DNA: TGTGCCAGCAGTTTATCGATTTCCCGGGGGTACCATATTGGCTACACCTTC.

This clonotype was counted only a few times. J is TRBJ2-7 and V is TRBV30; D not certain. This CDR3 region has 14 residues. Trimming shortened V by 2 bases and J by 2 bases, and 13 bases separated the two germline ends. Germline V lookup: CDR1 GTSNPN, CDR2 SVGIG (reference sequence). CDR3 sequence (DNA): TGTGCCTGGAGTCGGGTTTCCCGAACCTACGAGCAGTACTTC. Translated: CAWSRVSRTYEQYF.

The V and J genes are TRBV29-1 and TRBJ2-1; no definite D call. Germline assignment: CDR1 SQVTM and CDR2 ANQGSEA. This CDR3 region has 13 residues. V was cut by 7 bases and J by 0 bases, with 10 bases left in between. The CDR3 region has the DNA TGCAGCGCAACAAGTAGCTCCTACAATGAGCAGTTCTTC. Translation gives CSATSSSYNEQFF.

Regarding this clonotype: This may stem from a read error, because a much larger clone lies one nucleotide away. The chain carries TRBV4-1 and TRBJ2-1; D not resolved. This CDR3 is built from 14 residues. Germline V gene lookup returns CDR1 MGHRA and CDR2 YSYEKL. CDR3 in DNA: TGCGCCAGCAGCCAAGCTTTAAGAGACAAGGAGCAGTTCTTC. Amino acid sequence: CASSQALRDKEQFF.

This clonotype was counted a few times. The J gene is TRBJ2-5, the V gene TRBV20-1; TRBD1 might be the D (6 bases). V was cut by 0 bases and J by 4 bases, with 12 bases left in between. CDR3 length: 14 residues. The germline V gene has CDR1 DFQATT and CDR2 SNEGSKA (reference sequence). CDR3 sequence reads: CSARDLPDRETQYF. Here the CDR3 DNA reads TGCAGTGCTAGAGATCTCCCGGACAGAGAGACCCAGTACTTC.

The chain combines TRBV27 with TRBJ2-4; TRBD2 agrees at 9 bases. The J call is doubtful: the DNA matches TRBJ2-5 better. CDR1 and CDR2 from the germline V gene are MNHEY and SMNVEV (reference sequence). This CDR3 comprises 16 residues. Written as DNA, the CDR3 is TGTGCCAGCAGTTTAATCGACGGGACTAGCAAAGAGACCCAGTACTTC. Its protein product is CASSLIDGTSKETQYF.

V and J are TRBV9 and TRBJ2-5; the match to TRBD2 covers 11 bases. The germline V gene has CDR1 SGDLS and CDR2 YYNGEE. Unmatched junction bases numbered 9, after V lost 9 bases and J lost 5 bases. This CDR3 has 14 amino acids. The CDR3 loop is CANSELAGEETQYF. In nucleotides, the CDR3 is TGTGCCAACTCAGAACTAGCGGGAGAGGAGACCCAGTACTTC.

This clonotype came up a few times. The chain combines TRBV12-3 or TRBV12-4 with TRBJ2-5; perhaps TRBD2 as D (5 bases). This CDR3 is built from 16 residues. Trimming shortened V by 5 bases and J by 5 bases, and 21 bases separated the two germline ends. The CDR3, as DNA: TGTGCCAGCAGTCCCTTGGGGAGAGCCTCGGTCGAGACCCAGTACTTC. Translated: CASSPLGRASVETQYF.

This clonotype was seen repeatedly, ten times or more. The rearrangement uses TRBV7-2 and TRBJ2-3; no definite D call. Per germline, CDR1 SGHTA and CDR2 FQGNSA. Between the trimmed V and J ends, which lost 0 bases and 4 bases, there was a span of 5 bases. The CDR3 runs 13 residues. The CDR3 is CASSLAHADTQYF. The CDR3 DNA follows: TGTGCCAGCAGCTTAGCCCATGCAGATACGCAGTATTTT.

The V gene is TRBV27, the J gene TRBJ2-3; 9 positions agree with TRBD2. The V gene's germline CDR1 is MNHEY and CDR2 SMNVEV (reference sequence). The CDR3 spans 16 residues. After removal of 6 bases from V and 6 bases from J, the junction contained 13 bases not matched to a gene. The CDR3 protein is CASRPGLASVRDTQYF. CDR3 in DNA: TGTGCCAGCAGGCCAGGACTAGCGAGCGTCAGGGATACGCAGTATTTT.

This chain joins TRBV7-2 and TRBJ1-2, with TRBD1 matching over 7 bases. The CDR3 is 16 amino acids. Germline V gene data show CDR1 as SGHTA and CDR2 as FQGNSA. Trimming cost V 4 bases and J 5 bases; bases outside gene matches: 13. The DNA of the CDR3 is TGTGCCAGCAGCTCCGGGACAGCAAAAGCCTCTTATGGCTACACCTTC. The encoded protein is CASSSGTAKASYGYTF.

This rearrangement joins TRBV20-1 to TRBJ2-5, with 12 bases that match TRBD2. The germline CDR1 and CDR2 sequences are DFQATT and SNEGSKA (reference sequence). The CDR3 runs to 18 residues. Trimming at V came to 1 base and at J to 2 bases, leaving 11 bases not matched to a gene. CDR3 residues: CSARVRLAGGLRQETQYF. In DNA form, the CDR3 reads TGCAGTGCTAGAGTTAGGCTAGCGGGGGGGCTTCGACAAGAGACCCAGTACTTC.

The chain has TRBV3-1 and TRBJ2-3; D is ambiguous. CDR1 and CDR2 (germline): LGHDT, YNNKEL (reference sequence). The CDR3 is made up of 12 amino acids. With 4 bases removed from V and 6 bases from J, the gap between germline ends came to 8 bases. The CDR3 loop is CASSPSMDTQYF. DNA of the CDR3: TGTGCCAGCAGCCCGTCGATGGATACGCAGTATTTT.

The genes are TRBV7-2 and TRBJ2-5; unclear D gene. The V and J ends lost 1 base and 5 bases respectively, with 11 bases between them. CDR1 and CDR2 (germline): SGHTA, FQGNSA. The CDR3 spans 14 residues. The chain's CDR3 is CASSLGGYEETQYF. In DNA, the CDR3 is TGTGCCAGCAGCTTAGGGGGATACGAGGAGACCCAGTACTTC.

This clonotype was picked up a small number of times. This sequence joins TRBV5-1 and TRBJ1-2; TRBD1 might be the D (5 bases). Germline V CDR1 and CDR2: SGHRS, YFSETQ. The V end lost 4 bases, the J end lost 1 base, and 11 bases lay between the germline ends. The CDR3 has 14 residues. This chain's CDR3 is CASSPEGSNYGYTF. The CDR3 DNA reads as TGCGCCAGCAGCCCAGAGGGGAGTAACTATGGCTACACCTTC.